This T cell receptor (beta chain) originates from a study of cytomegalovirus exposure and HLA in healthy donors. At the level of the study: There were 85 million or so unique TCRs (from HLA-typed donors) in an early data release. Falling in the Caucasian-associated ancestry cluster were about 80% of 300 to 500 genotyped donors. Study outcomes and limitations: It was assumed in the presence/absence analyses that sequencing depth was roughly uniform across donors.

The count of this clone is one. The antigen is not known. With 60 Vbeta and 13 Jbeta primers, the PCR was carried out. The assay was immunoSEQ multiplex PCR, and TCRdb's table has in-frame clones only and misses some. Of some 190,000 clones detected, around 80% appear once; the ten largest clones hold approximately 1.5%. The sequence came from a man aged 18 to 30 in good health and CMV-seronegative. Sequenced material: PBMCs.

CDR3 DNA sequence: TGTGCCAGCAGTTCCTCCCACGGGTCTAGTACGCAGTATTTT. It is translated as CASSSSHGSSTQYF. The rearrangement links TRBV7-2 to TRBJ2-3; D is unresolved. Germline V gives CDR1 SGHTA, CDR2 FQGNSA. V dropped 6 bases and J dropped 8 bases, with 18 bases sitting between them. This CDR3 contains 14 residues.